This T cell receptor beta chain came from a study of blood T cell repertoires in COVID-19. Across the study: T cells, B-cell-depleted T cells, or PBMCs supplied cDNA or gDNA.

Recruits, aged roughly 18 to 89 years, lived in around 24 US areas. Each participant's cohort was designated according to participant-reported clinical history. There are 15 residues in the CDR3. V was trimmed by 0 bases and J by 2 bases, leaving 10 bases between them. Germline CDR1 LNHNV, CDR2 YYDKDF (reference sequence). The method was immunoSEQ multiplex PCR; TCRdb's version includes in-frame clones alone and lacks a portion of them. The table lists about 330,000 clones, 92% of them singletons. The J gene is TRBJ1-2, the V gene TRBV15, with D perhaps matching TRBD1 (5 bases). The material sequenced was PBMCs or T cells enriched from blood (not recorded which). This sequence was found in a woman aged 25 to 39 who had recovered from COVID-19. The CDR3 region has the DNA TGTGCCACCAGCAGAGAGCGAGGACACAACTATGGCTACACCTTC. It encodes CATSRERGHNYGYTF. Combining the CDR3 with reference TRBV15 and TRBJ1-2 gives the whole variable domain DAMVIQNPRYQVTQFGKPVTLSCSQTLNHNVMYWYQQKSSQAPKLLFHYYDKDFNNEADTPDNFQSRRPNTSFCFLDIRSPGLGDTAMYLCATSRERGHNYGYTFGSGTRLTVV.